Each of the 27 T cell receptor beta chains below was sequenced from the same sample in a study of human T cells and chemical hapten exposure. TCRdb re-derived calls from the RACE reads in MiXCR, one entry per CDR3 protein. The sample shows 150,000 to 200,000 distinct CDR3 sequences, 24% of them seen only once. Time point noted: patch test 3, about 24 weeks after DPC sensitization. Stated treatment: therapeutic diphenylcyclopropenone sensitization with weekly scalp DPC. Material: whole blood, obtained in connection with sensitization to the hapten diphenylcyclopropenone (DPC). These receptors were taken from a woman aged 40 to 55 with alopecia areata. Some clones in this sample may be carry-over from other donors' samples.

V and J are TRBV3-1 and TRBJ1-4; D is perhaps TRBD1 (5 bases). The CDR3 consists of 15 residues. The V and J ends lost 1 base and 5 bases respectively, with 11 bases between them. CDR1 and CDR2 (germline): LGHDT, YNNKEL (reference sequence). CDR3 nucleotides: TGTGCCAGCAGCCAAGGGAGGGGTCGGAATGAAAAACTGTTTTTT. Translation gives CASSQGRGRNEKLFF.

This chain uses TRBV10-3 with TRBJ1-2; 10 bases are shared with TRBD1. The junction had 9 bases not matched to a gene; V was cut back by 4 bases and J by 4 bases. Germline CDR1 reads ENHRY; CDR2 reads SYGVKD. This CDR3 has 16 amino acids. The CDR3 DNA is TGTGCCATCAGTGGGCCGGGACAGGGGTTGAGCTATGGCTACACCTTC. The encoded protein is CAISGPGQGLSYGYTF.

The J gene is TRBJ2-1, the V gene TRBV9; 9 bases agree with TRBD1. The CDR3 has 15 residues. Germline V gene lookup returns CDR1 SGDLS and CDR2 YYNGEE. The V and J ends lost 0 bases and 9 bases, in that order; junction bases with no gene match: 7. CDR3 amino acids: CASSVEGTGRPEQFF. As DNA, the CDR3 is TGTGCCAGCAGCGTAGAGGGGACAGGGAGGCCTGAGCAGTTCTTC.

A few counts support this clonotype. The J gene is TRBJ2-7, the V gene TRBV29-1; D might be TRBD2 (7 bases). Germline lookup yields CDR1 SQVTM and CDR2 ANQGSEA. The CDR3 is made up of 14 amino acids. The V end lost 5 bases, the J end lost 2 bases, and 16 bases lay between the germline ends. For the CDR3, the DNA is TGCAGCGTTCGAGTTGGGGGGGGCCCCTACGAGCAGTACTTC. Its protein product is CSVRVGGGPYEQYF.

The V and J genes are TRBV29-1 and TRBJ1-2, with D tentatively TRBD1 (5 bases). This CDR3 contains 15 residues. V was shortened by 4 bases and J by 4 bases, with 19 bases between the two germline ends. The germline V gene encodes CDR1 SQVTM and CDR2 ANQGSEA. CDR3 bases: TGCAGCGTTGTCGGCACCAACTCCGGGGGCTATGGCTACACCTTC. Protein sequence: CSVVGTNSGGYGYTF.

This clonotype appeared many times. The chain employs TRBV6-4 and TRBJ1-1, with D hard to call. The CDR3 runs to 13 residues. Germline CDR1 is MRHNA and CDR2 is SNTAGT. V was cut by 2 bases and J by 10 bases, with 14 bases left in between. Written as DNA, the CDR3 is TGTGCCAGCAGTGACGGACCCGAACGTGTAGCTTTCTTT. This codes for CASSDGPERVAFF.

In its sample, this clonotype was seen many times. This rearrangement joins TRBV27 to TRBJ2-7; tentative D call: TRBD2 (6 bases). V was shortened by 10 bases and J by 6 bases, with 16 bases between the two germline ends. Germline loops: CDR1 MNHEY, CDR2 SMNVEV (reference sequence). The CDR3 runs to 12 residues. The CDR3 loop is CATTGTGVEQYF. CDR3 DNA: TGTGCCACCACCGGGACTGGGGTCGAGCAGTACTTC.

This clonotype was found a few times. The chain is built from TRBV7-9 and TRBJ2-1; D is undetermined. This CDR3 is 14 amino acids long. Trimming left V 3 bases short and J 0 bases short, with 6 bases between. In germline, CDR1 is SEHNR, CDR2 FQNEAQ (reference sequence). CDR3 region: CASSFKSSYNEQFF. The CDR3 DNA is TGTGCCAGCAGCTTTAAGAGCTCCTACAATGAGCAGTTCTTC.

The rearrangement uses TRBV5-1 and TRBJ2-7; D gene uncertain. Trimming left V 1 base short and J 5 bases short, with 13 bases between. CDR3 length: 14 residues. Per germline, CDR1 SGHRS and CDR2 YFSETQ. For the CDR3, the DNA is TGCGCCAGCAGCTTGAGCAGGAGTACGGACGAGCAGTACTTC. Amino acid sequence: CASSLSRSTDEQYF.

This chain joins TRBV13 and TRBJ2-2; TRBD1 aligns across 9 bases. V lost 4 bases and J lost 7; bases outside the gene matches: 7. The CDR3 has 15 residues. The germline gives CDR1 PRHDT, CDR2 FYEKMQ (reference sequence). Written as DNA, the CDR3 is TGTGCCAGCAGCTCGCACAGGGGGCGAGACGGGGAGCTGTTTTTT. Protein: CASSSHRGRDGELFF.

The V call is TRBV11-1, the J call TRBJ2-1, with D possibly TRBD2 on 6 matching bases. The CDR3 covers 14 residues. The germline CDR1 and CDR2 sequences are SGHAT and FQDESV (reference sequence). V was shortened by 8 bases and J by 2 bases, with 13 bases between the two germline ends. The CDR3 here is CASSPGLPYNEQFF. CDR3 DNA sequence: TGTGCCAGCTCACCGGGACTTCCCTACAATGAGCAGTTCTTC.

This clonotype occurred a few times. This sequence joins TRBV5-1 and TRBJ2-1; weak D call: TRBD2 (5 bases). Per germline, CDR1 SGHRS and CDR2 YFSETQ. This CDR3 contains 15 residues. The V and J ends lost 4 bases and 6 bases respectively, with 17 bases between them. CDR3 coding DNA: TGCGCCAGCAGCCTGATCGGGGAGATAGGCAATGAGCAGTTCTTC. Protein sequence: CASSLIGEIGNEQFF.

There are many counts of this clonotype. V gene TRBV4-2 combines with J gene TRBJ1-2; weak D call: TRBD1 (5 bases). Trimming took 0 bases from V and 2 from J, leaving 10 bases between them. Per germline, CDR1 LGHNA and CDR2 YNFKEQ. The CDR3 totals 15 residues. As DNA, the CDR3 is TGTGCCAGCAGCCAAGACGGGGGAACCAACTATGGCTACACCTTC. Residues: CASSQDGGTNYGYTF.

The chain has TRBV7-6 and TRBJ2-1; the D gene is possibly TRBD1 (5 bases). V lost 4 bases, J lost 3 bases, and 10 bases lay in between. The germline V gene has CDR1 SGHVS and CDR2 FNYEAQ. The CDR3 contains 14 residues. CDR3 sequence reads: CASSSPTVYNEQFF. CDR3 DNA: TGTGCCAGCAGCTCTCCGACAGTCTACAATGAGCAGTTCTTC.

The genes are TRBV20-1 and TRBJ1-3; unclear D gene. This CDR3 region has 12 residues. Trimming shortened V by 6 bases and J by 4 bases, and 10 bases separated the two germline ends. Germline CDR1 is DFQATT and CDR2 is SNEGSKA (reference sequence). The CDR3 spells CSATEGGNTIYF. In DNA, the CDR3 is TGCAGTGCCACAGAAGGAGGAAACACCATATATTTT.

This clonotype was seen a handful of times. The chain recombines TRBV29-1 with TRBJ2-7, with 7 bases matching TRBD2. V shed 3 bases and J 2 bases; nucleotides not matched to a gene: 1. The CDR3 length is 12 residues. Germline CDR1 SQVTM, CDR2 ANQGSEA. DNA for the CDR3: TGCAGCGTTGACGCGGGAGCCTACGAGCAGTACTTC. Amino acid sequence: CSVDAGAYEQYF.

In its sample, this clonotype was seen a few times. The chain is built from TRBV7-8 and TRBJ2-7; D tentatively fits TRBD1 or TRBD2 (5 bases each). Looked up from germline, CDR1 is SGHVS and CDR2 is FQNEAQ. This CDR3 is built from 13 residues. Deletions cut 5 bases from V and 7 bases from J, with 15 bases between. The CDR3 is CASSGRPEGEQYF. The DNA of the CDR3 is TGTGCCAGCAGCGGGCGGCCTGAGGGGGAGCAGTACTTC.

In nucleotides, the CDR3 is TGTGCCACCGGCATACAGGACAGGGGGCGCGGAGAGACCCAGTACTTC. It codes for CATGIQDRGRGETQYF. The chain carries TRBV24-1 and TRBJ2-5; 11 nucleotides align to TRBD1. CDR1 is KGHDR and CDR2 is SFDVKD in the germline V gene. This CDR3 region has 16 residues. Trimming at V came to 9 bases and at J to 4 bases, leaving 12 bases not matched to a gene.

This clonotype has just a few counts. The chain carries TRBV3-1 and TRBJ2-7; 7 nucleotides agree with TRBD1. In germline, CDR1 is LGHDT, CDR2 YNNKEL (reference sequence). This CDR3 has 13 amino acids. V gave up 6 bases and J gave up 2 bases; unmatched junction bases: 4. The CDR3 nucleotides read TGTGCCAGCAGTCCTACAGGGGCCTACGAGCAGTACTTC. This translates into CASSPTGAYEQYF.

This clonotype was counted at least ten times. CDR3 residues: CSARGGTEKLFF. DNA for the CDR3: TGCAGTGCTAGAGGGGGGACCGAAAAACTGTTTTTT. The chain uses TRBV20-1 and TRBJ1-4; D is perhaps TRBD1 (5 bases). The CDR3 is 12 amino acids. CDR1 DFQATT and CDR2 SNEGSKA come from the germline V gene (reference sequence). Trimming pared 1 base from V and 8 bases from J, leaving 8 bases between.

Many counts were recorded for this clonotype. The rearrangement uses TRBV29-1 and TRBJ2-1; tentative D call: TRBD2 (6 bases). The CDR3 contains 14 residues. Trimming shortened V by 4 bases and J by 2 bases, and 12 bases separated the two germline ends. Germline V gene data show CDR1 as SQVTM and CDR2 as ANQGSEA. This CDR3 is CSVARPGAYNEQFF. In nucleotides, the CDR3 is TGCAGCGTTGCCCGCCCGGGGGCCTACAATGAGCAGTTCTTC.

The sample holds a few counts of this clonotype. CDR3 amino acids: CASSPLVVRVQETQYF. The CDR3 DNA is TGTGCCAGCAGTCCGTTAGTGGTGCGGGTGCAAGAGACCCAGTACTTC. The V and J genes are TRBV12-3 or TRBV12-4 and TRBJ2-5; maybe TRBD2 (5 bases). Trimming shortened V by 5 bases and J by 2 bases, and 18 bases separated the two germline ends. CDR3 length equals 16 residues.

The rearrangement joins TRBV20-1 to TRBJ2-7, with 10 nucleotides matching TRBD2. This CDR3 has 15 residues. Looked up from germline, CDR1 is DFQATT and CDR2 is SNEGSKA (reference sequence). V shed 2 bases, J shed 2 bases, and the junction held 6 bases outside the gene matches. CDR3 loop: CSARPLTSGTYEQYF. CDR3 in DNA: TGCAGTGCTAGACCACTTACTAGCGGGACCTACGAGCAGTACTTC.

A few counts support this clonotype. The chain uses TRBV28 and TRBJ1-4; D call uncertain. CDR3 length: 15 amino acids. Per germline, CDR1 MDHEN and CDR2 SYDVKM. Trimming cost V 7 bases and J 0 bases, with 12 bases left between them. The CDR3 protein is CASTAYGATNEKLFF. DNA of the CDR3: TGTGCCAGCACCGCCTATGGTGCAACTAATGAAAAACTGTTTTTT.

CDR3 amino acids: CASSRPTGTSGLDEQFF. The CDR3 nucleotides read TGTGCCAGCAGCCGTCCGACCGGGACTAGCGGTTTAGATGAGCAGTTCTTC. The chain uses TRBV6-2 or TRBV6-3 and TRBJ2-1, with 11 positions matching TRBD2. Germline CDR1 and CDR2: MNHEY and SVGEGT. The V segment lost 6 bases and the J segment 8 bases; nucleotides outside the gene matches: 15. The CDR3 has 17 residues.

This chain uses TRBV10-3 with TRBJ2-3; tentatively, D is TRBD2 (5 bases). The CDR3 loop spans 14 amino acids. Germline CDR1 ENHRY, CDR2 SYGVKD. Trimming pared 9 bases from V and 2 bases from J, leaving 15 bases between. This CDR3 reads CAISRTGFTDTQYF. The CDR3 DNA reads TGTGCCATTTCTAGGACGGGATTCACAGATACGCAGTATTTT.

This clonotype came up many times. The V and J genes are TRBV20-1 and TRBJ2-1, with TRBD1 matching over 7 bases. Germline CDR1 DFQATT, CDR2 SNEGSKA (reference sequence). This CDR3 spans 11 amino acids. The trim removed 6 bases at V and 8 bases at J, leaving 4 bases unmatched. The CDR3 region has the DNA TGCAGTGCCCTACAGGGGTATGAGCAGTTCTTC. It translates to CSALQGYEQFF.